This TCR beta chain is from a study of blood T cell repertoires in COVID-19. Study-level background: Acute and convalescent COVID-19 samples came from the United States, Italy and Spain. PBMCs, B-cell-depleted T cells, or T cells were the source of the cDNA or gDNA that made up the material.

The data were produced by immunoSEQ multiplex PCR, yet TCRdb's version contains in-frame clones alone and is incomplete. Here the sample spans over 200,000 clones, around nine tenths being singletons. Trimming cost V 7 bases and J 7 bases, with 19 bases left between them. This CDR3 is 14 amino acids long. Germline lookup yields CDR1 MNHEY and CDR2 SMNVEV (reference sequence). The rearrangement joins TRBV27 to TRBJ1-1; a weak D match, TRBD1 (5 bases). Sequencing was performed on peripheral blood. The receptor was isolated from a woman aged 60-75 years with acute or convalescent COVID-19. The DNA of the CDR3 is TGTGCCAGCACAAAAGGCGTTACGCAGGGTGAAGCTTTCTTT. It is translated as CASTKGVTQGEAFF.